This record covers a single TCR beta chain. There is no known antigen for this receptor. Base qualities were left out, and no much larger clone turns up one base away. The CDR3 regions of human TCRbeta chains were analyzed by immunosequencing. Per the source publication's procedure: TCRs in the repertoires were compared against a reference library of SARS-CoV-2-specific TCRs that had been generated with the MIRA antigen-specificity platform. Breadth was defined as the fraction of unique TCRs that were SARS-CoV-2-associated. Depth was defined as the fraction of total T cells that were SARS-CoV-2-associated. Using the MIRA data, every spike-specific TCR was mapped to the spike region that the TCR reacted to and assigned to either a CD4 or a CD8 class. Log10-transformed breadth and depth values were compared by one-way ANOVA with Sidak's multiple comparisons tests. TCRdb re-hosts the immuneACCESS table, in-frame sequences only. Its copies lack some clones; in the studies checked, an unresolved V gene accounts for under half of them, and the cause for the rest is not known. V and J calls and clone size are copied from that table; D and trimming were computed from the DNA. This sample holds 110,000 to 150,000 clones; roughly 92% were observed only once. The ten top clones hold 1.5% to 2% of the sample.

Per the publication, the time point label means: baseline before first vaccination. Vaccinee samples came from UK trials COV001 and COV002, including a single-blind randomized controlled phase 2/3 trial of AZD1222 (ChAdOx1 nCoV-19) in healthy adults. For TCRbeta chain sequencing, PBMC samples were collected from trial participants at day 0 and at day 28 after the second dose. These data originate in a study of T cell responses to AZD1222 COVID-19 vaccine (dated by TCRdb to the early 2020s). Background for the entire study: AZD1222 recipients with second doses at about 4 weeks or about 12 weeks were pooled, because spike-specific TCR depth and breadth did not differ between schedules. A total of just over 230 trial participants underwent TCR sequencing, of whom about 210 had received two doses of AZD1222 and 26 had received two doses of the MenACWY control vaccine. Trial participants were enrolled by age into subgroups of 18-55, 56-69 and 70-plus years, and roughly 150, 30 and 60 TCR-sequenced participants, respectively, were included in these subgroups. The study at large found these results: CD4 TCRs associated with the vaccine covered the entire spike protein, and the dominant responses were in regions 160-218 and 743-854. Reportedly, almost half of the unique spike-specific TCRs recognized epitopes lying outside the regions that are mutated in the B.1.351 and B.1.1.7 variants. Because no day 14 peak-response samples were available, the repertoires could be characterized only after the peak T cell response. Participants were mostly white British and included more females than males, and it was suggested by the authors that clonal diversity may have been underestimated. In the small 56-69-year group, the increase in depth fell short of significance, most likely because of low power. After two AZD1222 doses, spike-specific TCR breadth and depth were significantly higher than at day 0 and than in MenACWY recipients. Conclusions about previously exposed vaccinees are limited, since just five or six AZD1222 recipients were seropositive for SARS-CoV-2 at baseline.

CDR1 and CDR2 (MRHNA, SNTAGT) derive from the germline V gene. There are 20 amino acids in the CDR3, from cysteine to phenylalanine inclusive. This entry keeps only the CDR3 DNA: 60 bases, framed from base 1. V loses 3 bases at its end and J loses 5 bases; junction bases beyond the gene matches: 16. In this chain, TRBV6-4 is recombined with TRBJ2-7, with TRBD2 matching 16 junction bases. The sample was peripheral blood, taken on day 0 of AZD1222 vaccination. The receptor was derived from an adult in good health. The sequence in DNA is TGTGCCAGCAGTGAGTCAGGCGGCCCGGGACTAGCGGGAGGGCCCGACGAGCAGTACTTC. It specifies CASSESGGPGLAGGPDEQYF.